This T cell receptor (beta chain) was profiled in a study of cytomegalovirus exposure and HLA in healthy donors. Both 60 Vbeta primers and 13 Jbeta primers went into the PCR. The method was immunoSEQ multiplex PCR; TCRdb's version includes in-frame clones alone and lacks a portion of them. The data contain 150,000 to 200,000 clones, 80% of them seen just once; the ten biggest clones take up roughly 6.3%. Germline V gene sequence: CDR1 SEHNR, CDR2 FQNEAQ (reference sequence). The ends were cut back, 1 base at V and 11 bases at J, with 11 bases in the middle. This CDR3 contains 12 residues. Sample: PBMCs. The chain has TRBV7-9 and TRBJ1-1; D unclear. This TCR was recovered from a male donor in good health and CMV-seropositive. The CDR3 region has the DNA TGTGCCAGCAGCTTAGTAGTGGCGGGGGCTTTCTTT. Its translation: CASSLVVAGAFF.